These 9 T cell receptor beta chains were sequenced from one sample in a study of identical twins. Using its own MiXCR run on the 5' RACE reads, TCRdb lists one record per CDR3 protein. The profile shows roughly 1,500,000 distinct CDR3 sequences, around 29% of them singletons. Sequencing was carried out using cord blood. These receptors originate from a newborn girl in good health.

Remarks on this clonotype: Germline is not matched at one junction end, which may reflect a read error. The chain links TRBV7-4 to TRBJ2-7, with 11 bases lining up with TRBD2. Germline CDR1 reads SGHVT; CDR2 reads SQSDAQ. The CDR3 is made up of 20 amino acids. CDR3 DNA: TGTGCCAGCAGCTTAGAGTACGGACTAGCGGGCCTAACCTCCTCCTACGATCAGTACTTC. Translation gives CASSLEYGLAGLTSSYDQYF.

This clonotype was counted between two and nine times. V and J are TRBV9 and TRBJ2-1, with D uncertain. V dropped 4 bases and J dropped 0 bases, with 14 bases sitting between them. This CDR3 contains 16 residues. The V gene's germline CDR1 is SGDLS and CDR2 YYNGEE. The CDR3 is CASSSMTLSSYNEQFF. Here the CDR3 DNA reads TGTGCCAGCAGCTCCATGACTCTTAGCTCCTACAATGAGCAGTTCTTC.

CDR3 region: CASSVAGIAANEQYF. The CDR3 coding sequence is TGTGCCAGCAGCGTAGCGGGGATAGCGGCCAATGAGCAGTACTTC. The chain couples TRBV9 to TRBJ2-5, with a weak D call TRBD2 (6 bases). CDR3 length: 15 amino acids. Germline CDR1 and CDR2: SGDLS and YYNGEE. V lost 0 bases, J lost 11 bases, and 20 bases lay in between.

The chain uses TRBV6-1 and TRBJ1-4; D is perhaps TRBD1 (6 bases). V dropped 6 bases and J dropped 3 bases, with 23 bases sitting between them. Germline lookup yields CDR1 MNHNS and CDR2 SASEGT. The CDR3 consists of 18 residues. CDR3 residues: CASRPWTAPEAANEKLFF. The CDR3 coding sequence is TGTGCCAGCAGACCTTGGACAGCCCCGGAGGCAGCTAATGAAAAACTGTTTTTT.

The chain carries TRBV19 and TRBJ2-1; 8 positions agree with TRBD2. This CDR3 region has 15 residues. The germline gives CDR1 LNHDA, CDR2 SQIVND (reference sequence). With 2 bases clipped from V and 1 base from J, the junction kept 1 base outside the gene matches. This CDR3 reads CASSITGGSYNEQFF. As DNA, the CDR3 is TGTGCCAGTAGTATAACGGGGGGGTCCTACAATGAGCAGTTCTTC.

This chain uses TRBV5-1 with TRBJ2-1; 7 nucleotides match TRBD2. CDR3 length: 16 residues. The ends lost 3 bases at V and 6 bases at J; junction bases unmatched: 12. Germline V gene lookup returns CDR1 SGHRS and CDR2 YFSETQ. The CDR3 spells CASSWKGLAVGNEQFF. DNA of the CDR3: TGCGCCAGCAGCTGGAAGGGGCTAGCGGTAGGCAATGAGCAGTTCTTC.

The V call is TRBV19, the J call TRBJ1-5, with D uncertain. Per the germline V gene, CDR1 is LNHDA and CDR2 is SQIVND (reference sequence). This CDR3 has 16 amino acids. V was cut by 2 bases and J by 6 bases, with 17 bases left in between. The chain's CDR3 is CASSIPGQQLGQPQHF. CDR3 coding DNA: TGTGCCAGTAGTATACCCGGGCAGCAGTTGGGTCAGCCCCAGCATTTT.

This rearrangement joins TRBV5-6 to TRBJ1-1; the D is unclear. V lost 4 bases, J lost 4 bases, and 17 bases lay in between. The CDR3 is made up of 15 amino acids. Germline values: CDR1 SGHDT, CDR2 YYEEEE. CDR3 amino acids: CASSRLGTLGTEAFF. CDR3 in DNA: TGTGCCAGCAGCCGTTTAGGCACTCTCGGCACTGAAGCTTTCTTT.

This clonotype occurred many times. This CDR3 reads CASSLRPDNEQFF. CDR3 coding DNA: TGCGCCAGCAGCTTGAGGCCCGACAATGAGCAGTTCTTC. The chain combines TRBV5-1 with TRBJ2-1; D gene ambiguous. The germline gives CDR1 SGHRS, CDR2 YFSETQ. The ends were cut back, 1 base at V and 5 bases at J, with 7 bases in the middle. The CDR3 is 13 residues long.